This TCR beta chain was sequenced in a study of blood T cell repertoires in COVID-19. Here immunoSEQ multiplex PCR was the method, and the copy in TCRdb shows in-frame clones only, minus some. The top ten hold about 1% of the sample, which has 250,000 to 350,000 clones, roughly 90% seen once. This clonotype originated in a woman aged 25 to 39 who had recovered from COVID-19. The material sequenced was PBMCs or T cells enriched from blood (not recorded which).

The CDR3 protein is CASSPGSGIQYF. In DNA form, the CDR3 reads TGTGCCAGCAGTCCAGGGTCGGGCATTCAGTACTTC. This chain connects TRBV12-3 or TRBV12-4 to TRBJ2-4; a possible D gene is TRBD1 (5 bases). V shed 5 bases and J shed 9 bases, with 11 bases lying between them. The CDR3 totals 12 residues.